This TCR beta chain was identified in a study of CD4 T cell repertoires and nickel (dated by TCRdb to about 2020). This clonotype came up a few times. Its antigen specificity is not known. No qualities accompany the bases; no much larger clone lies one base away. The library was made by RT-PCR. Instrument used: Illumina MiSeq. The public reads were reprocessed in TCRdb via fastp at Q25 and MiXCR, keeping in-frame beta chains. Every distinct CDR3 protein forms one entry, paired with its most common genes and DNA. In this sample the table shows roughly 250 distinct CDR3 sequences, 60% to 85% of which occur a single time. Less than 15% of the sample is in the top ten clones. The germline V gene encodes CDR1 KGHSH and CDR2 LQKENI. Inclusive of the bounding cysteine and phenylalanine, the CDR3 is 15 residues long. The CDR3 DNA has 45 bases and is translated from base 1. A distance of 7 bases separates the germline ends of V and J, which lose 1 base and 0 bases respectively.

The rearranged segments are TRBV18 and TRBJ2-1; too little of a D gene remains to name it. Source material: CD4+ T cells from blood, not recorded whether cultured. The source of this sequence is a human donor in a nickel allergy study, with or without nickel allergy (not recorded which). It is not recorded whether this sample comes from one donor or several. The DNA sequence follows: TGTGCCAGCTCACCACGGACCAGCTCCTACAATGAGCAGTTCTTC. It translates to CASSPRTSSYNEQFF.